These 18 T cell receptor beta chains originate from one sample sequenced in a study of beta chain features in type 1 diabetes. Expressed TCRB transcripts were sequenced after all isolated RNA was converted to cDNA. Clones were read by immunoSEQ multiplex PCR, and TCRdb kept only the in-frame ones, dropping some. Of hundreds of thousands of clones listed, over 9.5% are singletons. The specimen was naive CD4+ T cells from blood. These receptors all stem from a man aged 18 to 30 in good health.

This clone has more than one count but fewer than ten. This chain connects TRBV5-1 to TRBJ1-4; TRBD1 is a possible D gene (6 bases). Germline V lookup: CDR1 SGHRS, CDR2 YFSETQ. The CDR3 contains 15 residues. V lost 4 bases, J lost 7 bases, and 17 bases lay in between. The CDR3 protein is CASSGSGARGEKLFF. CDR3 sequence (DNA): TGCGCCAGCAGCGGATCAGGGGCCCGCGGTGAAAAACTGTTTTTT.

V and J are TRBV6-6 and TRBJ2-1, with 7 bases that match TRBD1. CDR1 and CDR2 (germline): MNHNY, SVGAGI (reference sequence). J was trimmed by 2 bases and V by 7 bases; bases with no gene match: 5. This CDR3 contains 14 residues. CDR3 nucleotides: TGTGCCAGCACTACGGGACAGACCTACAATGAGCAGTTCTTC. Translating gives CASTTGQTYNEQFF.

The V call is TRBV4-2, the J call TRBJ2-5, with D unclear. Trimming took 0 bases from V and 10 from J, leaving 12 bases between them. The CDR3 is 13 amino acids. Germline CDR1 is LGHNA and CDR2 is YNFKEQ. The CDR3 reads CASSQDDASDQYF. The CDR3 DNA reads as TGTGCCAGCAGCCAAGATGACGCTAGTGACCAGTACTTC.

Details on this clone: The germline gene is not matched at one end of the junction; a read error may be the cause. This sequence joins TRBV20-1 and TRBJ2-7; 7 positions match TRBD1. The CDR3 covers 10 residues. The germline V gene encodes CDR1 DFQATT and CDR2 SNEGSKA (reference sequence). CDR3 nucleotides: TGCAGTGCACAGGGGACGACGACGGACTTC. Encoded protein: CSAQGTTTDF.

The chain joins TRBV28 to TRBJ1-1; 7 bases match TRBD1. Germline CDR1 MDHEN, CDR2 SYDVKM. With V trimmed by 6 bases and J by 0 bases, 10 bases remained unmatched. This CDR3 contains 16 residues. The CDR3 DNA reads TGTGCCAGCAGCTCCCCCTCAGGGGGGATGAACACTGAAGCTTTCTTT. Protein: CASSSPSGGMNTEAFF.

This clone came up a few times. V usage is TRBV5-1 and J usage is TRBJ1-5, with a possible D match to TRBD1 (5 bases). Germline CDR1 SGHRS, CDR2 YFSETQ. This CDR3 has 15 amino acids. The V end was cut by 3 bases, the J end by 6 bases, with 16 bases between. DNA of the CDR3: TGCGCCAGCAGCTCCCTTGGCCTCGACAGTCAGCCCCAGCATTTT. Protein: CASSSLGLDSQPQHF.

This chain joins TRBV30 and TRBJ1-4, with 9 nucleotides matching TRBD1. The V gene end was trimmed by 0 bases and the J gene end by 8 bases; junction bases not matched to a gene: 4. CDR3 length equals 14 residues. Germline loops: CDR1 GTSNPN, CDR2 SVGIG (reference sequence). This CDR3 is CAWSVGQGREKLFF. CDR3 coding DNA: TGTGCCTGGAGTGTAGGACAGGGGAGGGAAAAACTGTTTTTT.

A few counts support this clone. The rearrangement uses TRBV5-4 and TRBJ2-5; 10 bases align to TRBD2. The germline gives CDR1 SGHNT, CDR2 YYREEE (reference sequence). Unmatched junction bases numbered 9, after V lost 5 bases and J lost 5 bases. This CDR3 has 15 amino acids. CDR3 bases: TGTGCCAGCAGTCAAAAGCGGGGGGGCCTGGAGACCCAGTACTTC. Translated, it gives CASSQKRGGLETQYF.

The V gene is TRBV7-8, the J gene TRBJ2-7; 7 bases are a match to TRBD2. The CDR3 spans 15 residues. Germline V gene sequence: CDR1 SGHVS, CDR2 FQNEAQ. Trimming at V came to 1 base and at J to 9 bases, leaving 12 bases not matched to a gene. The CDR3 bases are TGTGCCAGCAGCTTAGTCGTAGCGGGCTCTGTTGGGCAGTACTTC. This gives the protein CASSLVVAGSVGQYF.

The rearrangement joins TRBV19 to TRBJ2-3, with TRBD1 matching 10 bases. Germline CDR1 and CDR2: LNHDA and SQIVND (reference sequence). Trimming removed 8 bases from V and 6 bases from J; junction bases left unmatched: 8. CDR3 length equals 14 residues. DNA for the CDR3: TGTGCCAGTCGCGATTGGACAGGGGGTGATACGCAGTATTTT. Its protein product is CASRDWTGGDTQYF.

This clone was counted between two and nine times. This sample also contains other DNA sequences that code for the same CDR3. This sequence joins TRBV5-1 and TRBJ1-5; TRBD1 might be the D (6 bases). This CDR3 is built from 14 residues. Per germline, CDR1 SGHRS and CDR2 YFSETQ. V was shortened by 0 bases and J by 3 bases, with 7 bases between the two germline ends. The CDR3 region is CASSLGQANQPQHF. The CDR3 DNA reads TGCGCCAGCAGCTTGGGACAGGCCAATCAGCCCCAGCATTTT.

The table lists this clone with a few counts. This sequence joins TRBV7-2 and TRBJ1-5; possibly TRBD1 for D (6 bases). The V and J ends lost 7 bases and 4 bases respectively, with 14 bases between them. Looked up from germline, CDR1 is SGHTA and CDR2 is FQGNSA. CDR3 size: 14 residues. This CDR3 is CASTFKGGNQPQHF. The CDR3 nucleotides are TGTGCCAGCACCTTCAAAGGGGGAAATCAGCCCCAGCATTTT.

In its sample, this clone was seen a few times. The CDR3 sequence: CASSSAAGGPTYEQYF. CDR3 bases: TGTGCCAGCAGTTCGGCAGCGGGAGGGCCGACCTACGAGCAGTACTTC. The rearrangement links TRBV28 to TRBJ2-7, with 10 bases matching TRBD2. V shed 4 bases and J 2 bases; nucleotides not matched to a gene: 8. The CDR3 contains 16 residues. Germline V gives CDR1 MDHEN, CDR2 SYDVKM.

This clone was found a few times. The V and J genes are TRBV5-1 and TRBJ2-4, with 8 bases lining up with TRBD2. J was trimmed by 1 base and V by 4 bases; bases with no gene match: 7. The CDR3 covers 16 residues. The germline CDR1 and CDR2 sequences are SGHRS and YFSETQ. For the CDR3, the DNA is TGCGCCAGCAGCCCGGCGGGAGGTCGGGCCAAAAACATTCAGTACTTC. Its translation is CASSPAGGRAKNIQYF.

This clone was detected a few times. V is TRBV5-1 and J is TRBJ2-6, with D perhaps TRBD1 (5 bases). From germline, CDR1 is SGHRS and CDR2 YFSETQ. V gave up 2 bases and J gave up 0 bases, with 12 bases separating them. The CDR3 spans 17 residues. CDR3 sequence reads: CASSLRGLRSGANVLTF. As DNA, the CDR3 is TGCGCCAGCAGCTTAAGGGGATTACGCTCTGGGGCCAACGTCCTGACTTTC.

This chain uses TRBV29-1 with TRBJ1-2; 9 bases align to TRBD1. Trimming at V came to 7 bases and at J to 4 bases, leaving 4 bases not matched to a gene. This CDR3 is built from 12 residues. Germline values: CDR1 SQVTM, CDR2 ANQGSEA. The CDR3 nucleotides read TGCAGCGCGGACAGGGGTGGCTATGGCTACACCTTC. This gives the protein CSADRGGYGYTF.

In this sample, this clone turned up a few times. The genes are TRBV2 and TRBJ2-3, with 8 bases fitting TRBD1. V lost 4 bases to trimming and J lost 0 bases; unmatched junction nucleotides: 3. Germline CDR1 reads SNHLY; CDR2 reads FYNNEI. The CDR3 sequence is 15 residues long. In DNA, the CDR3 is TGTGCCAGCAGTGGACAGGGGAAGAGCACAGATACGCAGTATTTT. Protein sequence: CASSGQGKSTDTQYF. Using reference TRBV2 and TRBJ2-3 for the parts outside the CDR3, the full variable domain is EPEVTQTPSHQVTQMGQEVILRCVPISNHLYFYWYRQILGQKVEFLVSFYNNEISEKSEIFDDQFSVERPDGSNFTLKIRSTKLEDSAMYFCASSGQGKSTDTQYFGPGTRLTVL.

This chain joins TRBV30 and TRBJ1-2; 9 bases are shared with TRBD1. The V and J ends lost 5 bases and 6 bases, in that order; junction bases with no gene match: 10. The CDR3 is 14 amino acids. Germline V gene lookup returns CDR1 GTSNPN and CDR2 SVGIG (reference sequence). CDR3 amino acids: CAWGTGIGADGYTF. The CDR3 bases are TGTGCCTGGGGGACAGGGATCGGTGCGGATGGCTACACCTTC. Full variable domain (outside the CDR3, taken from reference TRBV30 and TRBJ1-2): SQTIHQWPATLVQPVGSPLSLECTVEGTSNPNLYWYRQAAGRGLQLLFYSVGIGQISSEVPQNLSASRPQDRQFILSSKKLLLSDSGFYLCAWGTGIGADGYTFGSGTRLTVV.